The TCR beta chain under discussion was sequenced for a study of metastatic and nonmetastatic thyroid tumors. Authors' methods: A papillary thyroid cancer distant-metastasis classifier was built from CDR3 differences across clinicopathological groups. Using MiXCR, TCRdb reanalyzed the PCR reads. These V and J calls derive from TCRdb rather than the authors' analysis. Of 30,000 to 40,000 clones listed, around a sixth were seen once; the top ten hold roughly 7%. No patient received treatment before thyroid surgery. J lost 2 bases, V lost 7 bases, and 7 bases had no gene match. This CDR3 spans 15 amino acids. Germline CDR1 is GTSNPN and CDR2 is SVGIG (reference sequence). Ten or more counts support this clone.

The chain recombines TRBV30 with TRBJ2-6, with 8 bases fitting TRBD1. Sequenced input: blood. The sequence was obtained from a female donor with papillary thyroid cancer or a benign thyroid nodule (not recorded which). Some clones in this sample may be carry-over from other donors' samples. The DNA for the CDR3 is TGTGCCTTCAGCAGGGGGCAACCTGGGGCCAACGTCCTGACTTTC. Translating gives CAFSRGQPGANVLTF.